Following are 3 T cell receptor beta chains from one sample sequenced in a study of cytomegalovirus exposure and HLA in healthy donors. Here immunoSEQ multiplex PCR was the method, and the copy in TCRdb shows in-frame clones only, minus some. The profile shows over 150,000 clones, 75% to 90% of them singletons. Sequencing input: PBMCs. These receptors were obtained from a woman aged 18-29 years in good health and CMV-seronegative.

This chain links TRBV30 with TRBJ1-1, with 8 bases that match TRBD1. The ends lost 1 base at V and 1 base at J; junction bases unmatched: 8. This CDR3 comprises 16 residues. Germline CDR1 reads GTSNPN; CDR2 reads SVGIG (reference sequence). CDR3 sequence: CAWSGQGAATNTEAFF. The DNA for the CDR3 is TGTGCCTGGAGTGGCCAGGGGGCCGCTACGAACACTGAAGCTTTCTTT.

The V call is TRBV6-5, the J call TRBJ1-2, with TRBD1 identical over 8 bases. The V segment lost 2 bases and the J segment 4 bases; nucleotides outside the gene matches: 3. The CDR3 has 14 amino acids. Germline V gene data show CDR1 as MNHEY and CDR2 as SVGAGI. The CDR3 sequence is CASSYLGTGYGYTF. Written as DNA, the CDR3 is TGTGCCAGCAGTTACCTCGGGACAGGCTATGGCTACACCTTC.

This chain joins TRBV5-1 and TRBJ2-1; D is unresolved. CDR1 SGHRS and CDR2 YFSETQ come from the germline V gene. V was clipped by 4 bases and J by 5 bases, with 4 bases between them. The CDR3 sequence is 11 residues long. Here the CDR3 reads CASSQNNEQFF. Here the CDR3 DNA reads TGCGCCAGCAGCCAGAACAATGAGCAGTTCTTC.